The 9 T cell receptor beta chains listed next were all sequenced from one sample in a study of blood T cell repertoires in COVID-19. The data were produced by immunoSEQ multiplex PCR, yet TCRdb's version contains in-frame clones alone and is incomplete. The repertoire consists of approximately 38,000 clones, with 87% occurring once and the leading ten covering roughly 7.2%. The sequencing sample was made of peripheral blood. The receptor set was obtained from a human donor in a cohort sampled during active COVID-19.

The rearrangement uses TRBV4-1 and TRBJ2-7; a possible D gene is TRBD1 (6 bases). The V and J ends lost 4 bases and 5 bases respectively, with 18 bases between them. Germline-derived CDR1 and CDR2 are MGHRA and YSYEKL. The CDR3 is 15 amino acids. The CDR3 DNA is TGCGCCAGCAGCCCCCTTCAGGGGAAGGGAGACGAGCAGTACTTC. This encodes CASSPLQGKGDEQYF.

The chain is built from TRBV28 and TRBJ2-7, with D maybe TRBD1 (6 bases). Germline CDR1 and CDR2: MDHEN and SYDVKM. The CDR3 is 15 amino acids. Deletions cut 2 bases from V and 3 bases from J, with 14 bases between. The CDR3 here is CASSLQGILGYEQYF. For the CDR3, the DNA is TGTGCCAGCAGTTTACAGGGGATCTTAGGCTACGAGCAGTACTTC.

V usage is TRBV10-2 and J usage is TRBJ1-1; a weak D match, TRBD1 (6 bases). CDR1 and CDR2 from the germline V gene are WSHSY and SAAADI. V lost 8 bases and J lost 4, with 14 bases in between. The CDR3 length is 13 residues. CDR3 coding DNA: TGCGCCAGCTGGGGGGGGCTGGGCACTGAAGCTTTCTTT. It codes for CASWGGLGTEAFF.

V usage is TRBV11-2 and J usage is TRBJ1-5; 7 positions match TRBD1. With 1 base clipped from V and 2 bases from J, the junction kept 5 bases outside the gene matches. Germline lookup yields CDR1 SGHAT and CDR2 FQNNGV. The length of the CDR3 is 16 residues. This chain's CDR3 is CASSLGGQPGNQPQHF. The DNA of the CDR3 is TGTGCCAGCAGCTTAGGGGGACAGCCGGGCAATCAGCCCCAGCATTTT.

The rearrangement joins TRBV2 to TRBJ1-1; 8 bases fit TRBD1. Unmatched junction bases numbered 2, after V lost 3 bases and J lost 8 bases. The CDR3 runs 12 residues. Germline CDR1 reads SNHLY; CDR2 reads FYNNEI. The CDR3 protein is CASSERTGEAFF. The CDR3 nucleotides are TGTGCCAGCAGTGAGCGGACAGGGGAAGCTTTCTTT.

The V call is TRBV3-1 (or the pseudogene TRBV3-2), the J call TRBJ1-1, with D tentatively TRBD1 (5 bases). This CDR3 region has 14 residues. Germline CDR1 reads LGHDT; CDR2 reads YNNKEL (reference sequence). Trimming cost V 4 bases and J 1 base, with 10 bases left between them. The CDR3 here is CASSLRGRNTEAFF. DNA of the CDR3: TGTGCCAGCAGCCTAAGGGGCCGGAACACTGAAGCTTTCTTT.

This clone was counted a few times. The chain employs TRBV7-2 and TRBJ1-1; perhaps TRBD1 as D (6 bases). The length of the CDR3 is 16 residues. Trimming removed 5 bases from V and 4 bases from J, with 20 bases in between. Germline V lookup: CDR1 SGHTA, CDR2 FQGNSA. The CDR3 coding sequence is TGTGCCAGCAGCCTAAGCGGCCTCCAAGGGGGCACTGAAGCTTTCTTT. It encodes CASSLSGLQGGTEAFF. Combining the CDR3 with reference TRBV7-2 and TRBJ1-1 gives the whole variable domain GAGVSQSPSNKVTEKGKDVELRCDPISGHTALYWYRQSLGQGLEFLIYFQGNSAPDKSGLPSDRFSAERTGGSVSTLTIQRTQQEDSAVYLCASSLSGLQGGTEAFFGQGTRLTVV.

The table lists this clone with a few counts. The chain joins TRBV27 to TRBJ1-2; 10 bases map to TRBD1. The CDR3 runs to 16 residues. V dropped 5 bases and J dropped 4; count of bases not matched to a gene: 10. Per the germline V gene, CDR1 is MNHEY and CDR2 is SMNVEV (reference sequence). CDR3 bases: TGTGCCAGCAGTCCGGGACAGGGGATGGGGGGCTATGGCTACACCTTC. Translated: CASSPGQGMGGYGYTF.

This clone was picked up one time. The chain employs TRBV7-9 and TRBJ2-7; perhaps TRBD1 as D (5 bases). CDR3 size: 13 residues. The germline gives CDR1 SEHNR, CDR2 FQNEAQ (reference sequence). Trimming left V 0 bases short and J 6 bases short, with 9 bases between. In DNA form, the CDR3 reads TGTGCCAGCAGCTTAGCCTCAGGGATCGAGCAGTACTTC. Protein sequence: CASSLASGIEQYF.